These 31 T cell receptor beta chains were all obtained from the same sample, sequenced in a study of cytomegalovirus exposure and HLA in healthy donors. PCR used 60 Vbeta primers and 13 Jbeta primers. Libraries were prepared by immunoSEQ multiplex PCR; TCRdb keeps only in-frame clonotypes and omits some of them. Here the sample spans some 150,000 clones, around 75% being singletons. The sample taken for sequencing was PBMCs. Source of these receptors: a man in his forties or fifties in good health and CMV-seronegative.

On this clone itself: One junction end does not reproduce the germline sequence, and a read error may be involved. The chain uses TRBV7-9 and TRBJ1-2; no reliable D call. CDR3 length: 12 residues. Germline V gene sequence: CDR1 SEHNR, CDR2 FQNEAQ (reference sequence). The CDR3 DNA follows: TGTTCCAGCAGCACATCTAGCGATGGCTACACCTTC. Its protein product is CSSSTSSDGYTF.

The chain combines TRBV5-6 with TRBJ1-2; 8 nucleotides align to TRBD1. Germline V gene sequence: CDR1 SGHDT, CDR2 YYEEEE. The junction had 7 bases not matched to a gene; V was cut back by 3 bases and J by 6 bases. CDR3 length equals 14 residues. The CDR3 protein is CASSYGQGQNGYTF. For the CDR3, the DNA is TGTGCCAGCAGCTACGGACAGGGCCAAAATGGCTACACCTTC.

The chain carries TRBV6-6 and TRBJ1-2; 9 bases match TRBD1. There are 15 residues in the CDR3. Trimming at V came to 0 bases and at J to 4 bases, leaving 3 bases not matched to a gene. The germline V gene encodes CDR1 MNHNY and CDR2 SVGAGI (reference sequence). The CDR3 reads CASSYSGTGSYGYTF. Here the CDR3 DNA reads TGTGCCAGCAGTTACTCGGGGACAGGGTCCTATGGCTACACCTTC.

This clone was detected only a few times. This chain uses TRBV7-9 with TRBJ1-4; no clear D gene. The CDR3 covers 15 residues. V lost 5 bases and J 6 bases, leaving 16 bases between the germline ends. Germline lookup yields CDR1 SEHNR and CDR2 FQNEAQ (reference sequence). CDR3: CASSPAPGWDEKLFF. CDR3 in DNA: TGTGCCAGCAGCCCAGCCCCAGGTTGGGATGAAAAACTGTTTTTT.

J is TRBJ1-2 and V is TRBV5-6, with unresolved D. Trimming left V 5 bases short and J 8 bases short, with 16 bases between. Per germline, CDR1 SGHDT and CDR2 YYEEEE. This CDR3 contains 13 residues. CDR3 loop: CASSWVAGFGYTF. CDR3 sequence (DNA): TGTGCCAGCAGTTGGGTTGCGGGATTCGGCTACACCTTC.

The rearrangement links TRBV5-1 to TRBJ1-3, with no clear D. The CDR3 loop spans 15 amino acids. V dropped 1 base and J dropped 0 bases, with 8 bases sitting between them. Germline CDR1 is SGHRS and CDR2 is YFSETQ. CDR3 DNA sequence: TGCGCCAGCAGCTTGTCTGGTAGCTCTGGAAACACCATATATTTT. This translates into CASSLSGSSGNTIYF.

This chain uses TRBV1 with TRBJ1-1; the listed D gene, TRBD1, was not tested against the DNA. TRBV1 is listed as a pseudogene. This CDR3 is built from 12 residues. The DNA of the CDR3 is TGCACCAGCAGCCGACAGGGCACTGAAGCTTTCTTT. This gives the protein CTSSRQGTEAFF.

This chain uses TRBV5-1 with TRBJ2-3; 14 bases map to TRBD2. Germline V gene data show CDR1 as SGHRS and CDR2 as YFSETQ. V was pared by 5 bases and J by 6 bases, with 8 bases of the junction left unmatched. The CDR3 runs to 16 residues. CDR3 sequence (DNA): TGCGCCAGCAGTTCCGGACTAGCGGGGGGCGGGGATACGCAGTATTTT. It codes for CASSSGLAGGGDTQYF.

V usage is TRBV7-2 and J usage is TRBJ1-2, with D possibly matching TRBD1 (6 bases). V lost 6 bases and J lost 8, with 16 bases in between. The CDR3 sequence is 13 residues long. Germline V gives CDR1 SGHTA, CDR2 FQGNSA. The CDR3 DNA reads as TGTGCCAGCAGTAGGGGGGGCATTCGGGGCTACACCTTC. Encoded protein: CASSRGGIRGYTF.

The chain employs TRBV11-2 and TRBJ2-3; TRBD1 is a possible D gene (5 bases). V was cut by 3 bases and J by 5 bases, with 9 bases left in between. The CDR3 is 13 amino acids. Germline V CDR1 and CDR2: SGHAT, FQNNGV. The CDR3, as DNA: TGTGCCAGCAGCTTGGACATGGGAGATACGCAGTATTTT. Amino acids: CASSLDMGDTQYF.

The CDR3 DNA reads TGTGCCAGCAGCTTAGGGGGCTACGGACAGGGCAATGGCTACACCTTC. Amino acid sequence: CASSLGGYGQGNGYTF. This chain connects TRBV7-9 to TRBJ1-2; the match to TRBD1 covers 8 bases. V trimming: 1 base; J trimming: 6 bases; junction bases outside the gene matches: 10. The CDR3 is 16 residues long. Germline CDR1 SEHNR, CDR2 FQNEAQ (reference sequence).

The chain uses TRBV7-6 and TRBJ2-1, with TRBD2 matching over 13 bases. J was trimmed by 5 bases and V by 5 bases; bases with no gene match: 9. This CDR3 is built from 17 residues. CDR1 SGHVS and CDR2 FNYEAQ come from the germline V gene. The chain's CDR3 is CASSHLLAGGPDNEQFF. The CDR3 nucleotides are TGTGCCAGCAGCCACTTACTAGCGGGGGGGCCGGACAATGAGCAGTTCTTC.

The chain carries TRBV21-1 and TRBJ2-2; TRBD2 reflects the table's D call only, with no check against the DNA. TRBV21-1 is recorded as a pseudogene. The CDR3 is made up of 18 amino acids. For the CDR3, the DNA is TGTGCCAGCAGCAAAGTGAAAGCGGGGGGCCGTGGCACCGGGGAGCTGTTTTTT. The encoded protein is CASSKVKAGGRGTGELFF.

J is TRBJ2-1 and V is TRBV9; D perhaps matches TRBD2 (5 bases). The CDR3 is made up of 16 amino acids. Germline V gene sequence: CDR1 SGDLS, CDR2 YYNGEE. V was trimmed by 3 bases and J by 10 bases, leaving 23 bases between them. The CDR3 sequence: CASSDRRTSFPSEQFF. The CDR3 coding sequence is TGTGCCAGCAGCGACCGACGGACTTCCTTTCCCTCAGAGCAGTTCTTC. Full variable domain (outside the CDR3, taken from reference TRBV9 and TRBJ2-1): DSGVTQTPKHLITATGQRVTLRCSPRSGDLSVYWYQQSLDQGLQFLIQYYNGEERAKGNILERFSAQQFPDLHSELNLSSLELGDSALYFCASSDRRTSFPSEQFFGPGTRLTVL.

The chain employs TRBV15 and TRBJ1-2, with D unresolved. The germline V gene has CDR1 LNHNV and CDR2 YYDKDF (reference sequence). V was pared by 2 bases and J by 6 bases, with 10 bases between. The CDR3 consists of 13 residues. This CDR3 is CATSRPRLDGYTF. The CDR3 region has the DNA TGTGCCACCAGCAGACCACGACTGGATGGCTACACCTTC.

This chain uses TRBV5-1 with TRBJ2-5; 9 bases fit TRBD1. The CDR3 is made up of 15 amino acids. The germline V gene has CDR1 SGHRS and CDR2 YFSETQ. V was pared by 4 bases and J by 5 bases, with 9 bases of the junction left unmatched. The CDR3 loop reads CASSIVQGAKETQYF. In DNA, the CDR3 is TGCGCCAGCAGCATAGTACAGGGGGCTAAGGAGACCCAGTACTTC.

The J gene is TRBJ1-6, the V gene TRBV18, with 7 bases lining up with TRBD1. The J segment lost 7 bases and the V segment lost 3 bases, leaving 3 bases of the junction unmatched. Germline CDR1 KGHSH, CDR2 LQKENI. The CDR3 is made up of 14 amino acids. The CDR3 here is CASSPGGGNSPLHF. CDR3 in DNA: TGTGCCAGCTCACCCGGAGGGGGCAATTCACCCCTCCACTTT.

The V and J genes are TRBV4-1 and TRBJ1-2; TRBD1 might be the D (6 bases). The CDR3 has 15 residues. Germline V gives CDR1 MGHRA, CDR2 YSYEKL. Trimming removed 0 bases from V and 4 bases from J, with 12 bases in between. CDR3 sequence: CASSQDVSRGYGYTF. The CDR3 DNA is TGCGCCAGCAGCCAAGATGTCTCCAGGGGCTATGGCTACACCTTC.

This clone turned up a few times. The rearrangement links TRBV2 to TRBJ2-2, with D possibly being TRBD1 (5 bases). Germline-derived CDR1 and CDR2 are SNHLY and FYNNEI. Deletions cut 7 bases from V and 6 bases from J, with 21 bases between. The CDR3 is made up of 16 amino acids. CDR3: CASTPRQGGVAGELFF. CDR3 in DNA: TGTGCCAGCACCCCGAGGCAGGGTGGGGTAGCCGGGGAGCTGTTTTTT.

V usage is TRBV7-9 and J usage is TRBJ2-7; the D is unclear. CDR3 length: 12 amino acids. Looked up from germline, CDR1 is SEHNR and CDR2 is FQNEAQ (reference sequence). V was trimmed by 5 bases and J by 5 bases, leaving 10 bases between them. The CDR3 DNA sequence: TGTGCCAGCAGCCCCCTAGGCAACGAGCAGTACTTC. It translates to CASSPLGNEQYF.

This rearrangement joins TRBV19 to TRBJ2-4; the D gene is possibly TRBD2 (5 bases). From germline, CDR1 is LNHDA and CDR2 SQIVND (reference sequence). Trimming took off 0 bases at V and 0 bases at J, with 12 bases between the two ends. There are 17 residues in the CDR3. CDR3 sequence reads: CASSIDRGQKAKNIQYF. In nucleotides, the CDR3 is TGTGCCAGTAGTATAGATCGGGGTCAGAAAGCCAAAAACATTCAGTACTTC.

V usage is TRBV27 and J usage is TRBJ1-6; the D is unclear. This CDR3 has 14 amino acids. Germline-derived CDR1 and CDR2 are MNHEY and SMNVEV (reference sequence). Trimming stripped 7 bases from V and 9 bases from J, with 16 bases between. CDR3 region: CASMSPHLFSPLHF. The CDR3 DNA follows: TGTGCCAGCATGAGCCCGCATTTGTTTTCACCCCTCCACTTT.

The rearrangement links TRBV19 to TRBJ2-5, with D maybe TRBD2 (6 bases). This CDR3 has 16 residues. The germline CDR1 and CDR2 sequences are LNHDA and SQIVND (reference sequence). The V gene lost 6 bases and the J gene lost 4 bases, with 21 bases spanning the gap. The CDR3 region has the DNA TGTGCCAGTAGCATCCGTCGGGGAGGAGGGATAGAGACCCAGTACTTC. It encodes CASSIRRGGGIETQYF.

The sample holds a few counts of this clone. The V gene is TRBV9, the J gene TRBJ2-5; TRBD2 matches 15 bases. J lost 1 base, V lost 4 bases, and 8 bases had no gene match. Germline CDR1 and CDR2: SGDLS and YYNGEE. The CDR3 is 18 residues long. Here the CDR3 reads CASSRTSGGVRVQETQYF. CDR3 DNA: TGTGCCAGCAGCCGGACTAGCGGGGGGGTCCGCGTCCAAGAGACCCAGTACTTC.

For the CDR3, the DNA is TGCGCCAGCAGCCATCACCCGGGACAGGGAACGCCCCAGCATTTT. It specifies CASSHHPGQGTPQHF. V and J are TRBV4-1 and TRBJ1-5, with TRBD1 matching over 9 bases. The CDR3 has 15 amino acids. V dropped 3 bases and J dropped 9; count of bases not matched to a gene: 9. Germline loops: CDR1 MGHRA, CDR2 YSYEKL.

The chain has TRBV27 and TRBJ2-5; 7 nucleotides align to TRBD2. The J call is doubtful: the DNA matches TRBJ2-7 better. Germline values: CDR1 MNHEY, CDR2 SMNVEV (reference sequence). This CDR3 contains 16 residues. Here the CDR3 reads CASSFVVKRGTYEQYF. CDR3 DNA sequence: TGTGCCAGCAGTTTCGTCGTGAAGCGGGGTACCTACGAGCAGTACTTC.

The chain links TRBV18 to TRBJ2-7, with a possible D match to TRBD1 (6 bases). CDR3 length: 16 residues. Germline CDR1 reads KGHSH; CDR2 reads LQKENI. V was cut by 3 bases and J by 0 bases, with 15 bases left in between. The CDR3 DNA follows: TGTGCCAGCTCACCTAGGACAGCGGCCCTCTCCTACGAGCAGTACTTC. Translation gives CASSPRTAALSYEQYF.

This clone was counted only a few times. The gene calls are TRBV6-5 and TRBJ1-6; tentative D call: TRBD1 (6 bases). Germline CDR1 is MNHEY and CDR2 is SVGAGI. This CDR3 contains 16 residues. The V gene lost 2 bases and the J gene lost 7 bases, with 15 bases spanning the gap. DNA for the CDR3: TGTGCCAGCAGTTACACCGTACAGGGCGTAAATTCACCCCTCCACTTT. Encoded protein: CASSYTVQGVNSPLHF.

This clone came up once. The rearrangement joins TRBV7-8 to TRBJ2-3; 8 nucleotides agree with TRBD2. This CDR3 has 15 residues. The junction had 6 bases not matched to a gene; V was cut back by 5 bases and J by 2 bases. The germline CDR1 and CDR2 sequences are SGHVS and FQNEAQ. In nucleotides, the CDR3 is TGTGCCAGCAGCCGCAGCGGGGGAAACACAGATACGCAGTATTTT. The encoded protein is CASSRSGGNTDTQYF.

The J gene is TRBJ2-2, the V gene TRBV30, with a possible D match to TRBD2 (6 bases). The germline V and J ends were trimmed by 2 bases and 4 bases, with 11 bases remaining between them. The germline V gene has CDR1 GTSNPN and CDR2 SVGIG (reference sequence). This CDR3 has 14 residues. The CDR3 here is CAWSRVGGTGELFF. The CDR3 region has the DNA TGTGCCTGGAGTCGGGTGGGGGGCACCGGGGAGCTGTTTTTT.

The J gene is TRBJ1-3, the V gene TRBV30; TRBD1 is a possible D gene (6 bases). V lost 3 bases to trimming and J lost 4 bases, with 13 bases between them. The CDR3 length is 14 residues. Germline V gives CDR1 GTSNPN, CDR2 SVGIG (reference sequence). The CDR3 is CAWSRQVTGNTIYF. The CDR3 DNA reads TGTGCCTGGAGCCGACAGGTAACCGGAAACACCATATATTTT.